These 27 T cell receptor beta chains were all obtained from the same sample, sequenced in a study of blood T cell repertoires in COVID-19. The method was immunoSEQ multiplex PCR; TCRdb's version includes in-frame clones alone and lacks a portion of them. The sample yields roughly 100,000 clones, roughly 80% seen once. Material: peripheral blood. Receptors were obtained from a human donor in a cohort sampled during active COVID-19.

This clone turned up a few times. The V and J genes are TRBV6-1 and TRBJ1-3; D is unclear. The V end lost 1 base, the J end lost 9 bases, and 7 bases lay between the germline ends. The germline V gene encodes CDR1 MNHNS and CDR2 SASEGT. The CDR3 consists of 12 residues. CDR3 nucleotides: TGTGCCAGCAGTGAAGGGGCGGGCACCATATATTTT. Protein sequence: CASSEGAGTIYF.

This clone appeared a few times. V is TRBV6-2 or TRBV6-3 and J is TRBJ2-1; a possible D gene is TRBD2 (6 bases). Germline loops: CDR1 MNHEY, CDR2 SVGEGT. The CDR3 covers 17 residues. Between the trimmed V and J ends, which lost 2 bases and 5 bases, there was a span of 19 bases. The CDR3 DNA reads as TGTGCCAGCAGTTACCGGGACTCCCTCGTGCTCCACAATGAGCAGTTCTTC. Protein product: CASSYRDSLVLHNEQFF.

This clone showed up just once. This chain joins TRBV7-2 and TRBJ2-7; D is possibly TRBD2 (5 bases). The germline gives CDR1 SGHTA, CDR2 FQGNSA. This CDR3 is built from 10 residues. V was shortened by 11 bases and J by 0 bases, with 5 bases between the two germline ends. CDR3 loop: CAGSSYEQYF. The CDR3 DNA sequence: TGTGCCGGGAGCTCCTACGAGCAGTACTTC.

The genes are TRBV7-2 and TRBJ1-2; D perhaps matches TRBD1 (5 bases). Trimming cost V 7 bases and J 4 bases, with 13 bases left between them. CDR1 and CDR2 from the germline V gene are SGHTA and FQGNSA. This CDR3 has 13 amino acids. CDR3 nucleotides: TGTGCCAGCACCGTGACAGCGCCCTATGGCTACACCTTC. It specifies CASTVTAPYGYTF.

The CDR3, as DNA: TGCAGTGCCTCCCTTAATGAAAAACTGTTTTTT. Translated: CSASLNEKLFF. The rearrangement links TRBV20-1 to TRBJ1-4; D call uncertain. The CDR3 consists of 11 residues. Germline V lookup: CDR1 DFQATT, CDR2 SNEGSKA (reference sequence). V lost 6 bases to trimming and J lost 4 bases, with 6 bases between them.

V is TRBV28 and J is TRBJ1-2; tentative D call: TRBD1 (6 bases). The V and J ends lost 6 bases and 4 bases respectively, with 12 bases between them. This CDR3 region has 13 residues. Germline CDR1 and CDR2: MDHEN and SYDVKM. In DNA, the CDR3 is TGTGCCAGCAGGGGTGGCAGGGGCTATGGCTACACCTTC. Translating gives CASRGGRGYGYTF.

The rearrangement links TRBV7-9 to TRBJ2-1, with TRBD2 matching over 8 bases. Germline trimming cut 3 bases from V and 0 bases from J; bases unmatched to any gene: 4. The germline V gene encodes CDR1 SEHNR and CDR2 FQNEAQ (reference sequence). This CDR3 is 16 amino acids long. CDR3 amino acids: CASSLSLAGSYNEQFF. The CDR3 DNA is TGTGCCAGCAGCTTGTCCCTAGCGGGCTCCTACAATGAGCAGTTCTTC.

This clone was counted a few times. This chain connects TRBV6-4 to TRBJ1-1; no reliable D call. The ends were cut back, 7 bases at V and 0 bases at J, with 9 bases in the middle. Per germline, CDR1 MRHNA and CDR2 SNTAGT. This CDR3 region has 13 residues. The CDR3 nucleotides read TGTGCCAGCACTTTTTACATGAACACTGAAGCTTTCTTT. It yields the protein CASTFYMNTEAFF.

The rearrangement joins TRBV2 to TRBJ2-5; D gene uncertain. Germline lookup yields CDR1 SNHLY and CDR2 FYNNEI. The CDR3 contains 14 residues. V gave up 5 bases and J gave up 1 base, with 11 bases separating them. The CDR3 loop is CASSKSKTQETQYF. For the CDR3, the DNA is TGTGCCAGCAGTAAATCTAAAACCCAAGAGACCCAGTACTTC.

This clone was seen a handful of times. This rearrangement joins TRBV6-6 to TRBJ2-7; TRBD1 might be the D (6 bases). V was trimmed by 4 bases and J by 5 bases, leaving 18 bases between them. This CDR3 is built from 15 residues. Germline CDR1 is MNHNY and CDR2 is SVGAGI (reference sequence). The CDR3 here is CASSSTGMAWNEQYF. As DNA, the CDR3 is TGTGCCAGCAGTTCAACAGGGATGGCGTGGAACGAGCAGTACTTC.

This chain connects TRBV27 to TRBJ1-5, with D tentatively TRBD1 (5 bases). V shed 0 bases and J shed 2 bases, with 8 bases lying between them. The CDR3 runs 15 residues. In germline, CDR1 is MNHEY, CDR2 SMNVEV (reference sequence). CDR3 amino acids: CASSLSRGGNQPQHF. The DNA for the CDR3 is TGTGCCAGCAGTTTATCAAGGGGTGGCAATCAGCCCCAGCATTTT.

This chain joins TRBV5-1 and TRBJ2-3, with TRBD1 as a possible D gene (6 bases). The CDR3 loop spans 15 amino acids. CDR1 and CDR2 (germline): SGHRS, YFSETQ. V was cut by 4 bases and J by 1 base, with 13 bases left in between. The CDR3 loop is CASSIDRYGTDTQYF. The DNA of the CDR3 is TGCGCCAGCAGCATCGACAGGTACGGCACAGATACGCAGTATTTT.

The chain joins TRBV5-4 to TRBJ2-5, with 9 bases matching TRBD1. The V gene end was trimmed by 0 bases and the J gene end by 11 bases; junction bases not matched to a gene: 8. Germline-derived CDR1 and CDR2 are SGHNT and YYREEE (reference sequence). There are 14 residues in the CDR3. The CDR3: CASSLGGQGEGQYF. CDR3 nucleotide sequence: TGTGCCAGCAGCTTGGGGGGACAGGGAGAGGGGCAGTACTTC.

The V gene is TRBV27, the J gene TRBJ2-7; possible D gene TRBD2, 6 bases. This CDR3 is 15 amino acids long. CDR1 and CDR2 (germline): MNHEY, SMNVEV (reference sequence). V was pared by 5 bases and J by 3 bases, with 17 bases between. CDR3 region: CASSPRGGEGYEQYF. CDR3 DNA sequence: TGTGCCAGCAGTCCCCGCGGCGGGGAAGGCTACGAGCAGTACTTC.

The chain has TRBV6-5 and TRBJ1-4; D perhaps matches TRBD1 (6 bases). Per germline, CDR1 MNHEY and CDR2 SVGAGI. Trimming took off 11 bases at V and 8 bases at J, with 24 bases between the two ends. The length of the CDR3 is 15 residues. CDR3 coding DNA: TGTGCCGCCCCTCTCGGGACACCGCGAAAAGAAAAACTGTTTTTT. Encoded protein: CAAPLGTPRKEKLFF.

The sample holds a few counts of this clone. The chain employs TRBV7-2 and TRBJ1-2; TRBD1 agrees at 8 bases. CDR1 and CDR2 (germline): SGHTA, FQGNSA. There are 16 residues in the CDR3. V trimming: 3 bases; J trimming: 3 bases; junction bases outside the gene matches: 9. CDR3 in DNA: TGTGCCAGCAGCTTGGCAGGGGGCCTTAATTACTATGGCTACACCTTC. Translating gives CASSLAGGLNYYGYTF.

This chain joins TRBV5-1 and TRBJ1-1; D gene ambiguous. The CDR3 sequence is 14 residues long. Germline V gene sequence: CDR1 SGHRS, CDR2 YFSETQ. V lost 0 bases to trimming and J lost 6 bases, with 12 bases between them. CDR3: CASSLGPQNAEAFF. CDR3 nucleotides: TGCGCCAGCAGCTTGGGCCCACAGAATGCTGAAGCTTTCTTT.

This sequence joins TRBV5-1 and TRBJ2-5; D remains ambiguous. This CDR3 region has 13 residues. Looked up from germline, CDR1 is SGHRS and CDR2 is YFSETQ. V lost 0 bases to trimming and J lost 1 base, with 4 bases between them. The CDR3 spells CASSLAFQETQYF. The CDR3 DNA follows: TGCGCCAGCAGCTTGGCCTTCCAAGAGACCCAGTACTTC.

V gene TRBV7-2 combines with J gene TRBJ1-1; 11 bases agree with TRBD1. The junction had 6 bases not matched to a gene; V was cut back by 1 base and J by 5 bases. Germline CDR1 is SGHTA and CDR2 is FQGNSA. This CDR3 comprises 16 residues. CDR3 in DNA: TGTGCCAGCAGCTTAGGCTCGGGACAGGGGGGAACTGAAGCTTTCTTT. Protein product: CASSLGSGQGGTEAFF. Combining the CDR3 with reference TRBV7-2 and TRBJ1-1 gives the whole variable domain GAGVSQSPSNKVTEKGKDVELRCDPISGHTALYWYRQSLGQGLEFLIYFQGNSAPDKSGLPSDRFSAERTGGSVSTLTIQRTQQEDSAVYLCASSLGSGQGGTEAFFGQGTRLTVV.

The rearrangement joins TRBV9 to TRBJ1-3, with D possibly matching TRBD1 (5 bases). CDR3 length: 15 amino acids. Trimming took off 5 bases at V and 0 bases at J, with 12 bases between the two ends. Germline CDR1 SGDLS, CDR2 YYNGEE. In DNA, the CDR3 is TGTGCCAGCAGTGGGGGGACTCACTCTGGAAACACCATATATTTT. As protein: CASSGGTHSGNTIYF. The complete variable domain, with remaining parts taken from reference TRBV9 and TRBJ1-3, reads DSGVTQTPKHLITATGQRVTLRCSPRSGDLSVYWYQQSLDQGLQFLIQYYNGEERAKGNILERFSAQQFPDLHSELNLSSLELGDSALYFCASSGGTHSGNTIYFGEGSWLTVV.

This chain links TRBV7-9 with TRBJ1-2, with 9 positions matching TRBD1. The CDR3 sequence is 13 residues long. Germline V gene data show CDR1 as SEHNR and CDR2 as FQNEAQ (reference sequence). V shed 5 bases and J 5 bases; nucleotides not matched to a gene: 3. Here the CDR3 reads CASSAGTGYGYTF. For the CDR3, the DNA is TGTGCCAGCAGCGCGGGGACAGGGTATGGCTACACCTTC.

The CDR3 loop is CASSPRTEGNTEAFF. The CDR3 coding sequence is TGTGCCAGCTCACCGCGGACGGAGGGGAACACTGAAGCTTTCTTT. V gene TRBV18 combines with J gene TRBJ1-1; no definite D call. Germline CDR1 and CDR2: KGHSH and LQKENI. CDR3 length equals 15 residues. V was trimmed by 3 bases and J by 1 base, leaving 12 bases between them. The whole variable domain, remainder taken from reference TRBV18 and TRBJ1-1, is NAGVMQNPRHLVRRRGQEARLRCSPMKGHSHVYWYRQLPEEGLKFMVYLQKENIIDESGMPKERFSAEFPKEGPSILRIQQVVRGDSAAYFCASSPRTEGNTEAFFGQGTRLTVV.

The chain combines TRBV5-1 with TRBJ1-2; a weak D match, TRBD1 (6 bases). This CDR3 is built from 14 residues. V lost 5 bases and J 4 bases, leaving 15 bases between the germline ends. Germline V gene lookup returns CDR1 SGHRS and CDR2 YFSETQ. In nucleotides, the CDR3 is TGCGCCAGCAGATGGACAGAGACAACCTATGGCTACACCTTC. Translated: CASRWTETTYGYTF.

The gene calls are TRBV4-2 and TRBJ2-1; 8 bases match TRBD2. J lost 9 bases, V lost 4 bases, and 11 bases had no gene match. Germline assignment: CDR1 LGHNA and CDR2 YNFKEQ. There are 15 residues in the CDR3. The CDR3 loop reads CASSPQVGLVFEQFF. As DNA, the CDR3 is TGTGCCAGCAGCCCCCAAGTGGGACTAGTTTTTGAGCAGTTCTTC.

This chain uses TRBV9 with TRBJ1-2; 10 bases line up with TRBD1. The CDR3 is made up of 14 amino acids. The V gene's germline CDR1 is SGDLS and CDR2 YYNGEE. Trimming removed 7 bases from V and 4 bases from J; junction bases left unmatched: 7. CDR3: CASGGDRGPYGYTF. CDR3 in DNA: TGTGCCAGCGGGGGCGACAGGGGGCCCTATGGCTACACCTTC.

V gene TRBV10-3 combines with J gene TRBJ1-3; possibly TRBD1 for D (6 bases). Per germline, CDR1 ENHRY and CDR2 SYGVKD. The CDR3 runs 14 residues. V dropped 4 bases and J dropped 0 bases, with 7 bases sitting between them. The CDR3 DNA reads TGTGCCATCAGTGGGACAGTCTCTGGAAACACCATATATTTT. Amino acids: CAISGTVSGNTIYF.

The CDR3 region has the DNA TGTGCCAGCATTGGACAGGGCGGCCAGCCCCAGCATTTT. Its protein is CASIGQGGQPQHF. The V gene is TRBV6-4, the J gene TRBJ1-5, with 8 bases that match TRBD1. V shed 7 bases, J shed 7 bases, and the junction held 6 bases outside the gene matches. Germline CDR1 MRHNA, CDR2 SNTAGT. The CDR3 extends over 13 amino acids.